The 26 T cell receptor beta chains presented below share a single source sample, sequenced in a study of T cells in narcolepsy. Here immunoSEQ multiplex PCR was the method, and the copy in TCRdb shows in-frame clones only, minus some. The repertoire holds about 22,000 clones, with about 80% as singletons. Sequences were obtained from memory (CD45RA-) CD4+ T cells from blood. The receptor source for this set is a human donor in good health.

The chain carries TRBV5-6 and TRBJ2-7; the match to TRBD1 covers 9 bases. The CDR3 runs to 14 residues. The trim removed 4 bases at V and 1 base at J, leaving 3 bases unmatched. CDR1 and CDR2 (germline): SGHDT, YYEEEE. CDR3 sequence (DNA): TGTGCCAGCAGCCGGACAGGGGCTTCCTACGAGCAGTACTTC. Translating it yields CASSRTGASYEQYF.

The V and J genes are TRBV6-1 and TRBJ2-7; a possible D gene is TRBD2 (6 bases). The germline V gene encodes CDR1 MNHNS and CDR2 SASEGT. V gave up 6 bases and J gave up 9 bases, with 15 bases separating them. The CDR3 covers 12 residues. The CDR3 loop is CASRGGSAAQYF. The CDR3 DNA reads TGTGCCAGCAGGGGGGGTTCGGCGGCGCAGTACTTC.

This chain links TRBV7-9 with TRBJ1-2, with no clear D. This CDR3 has 14 amino acids. V lost 1 base and J 1 base, leaving 7 bases between the germline ends. The germline V gene has CDR1 SEHNR and CDR2 FQNEAQ (reference sequence). The CDR3 DNA follows: TGTGCCAGCAGCTTAGATCACGGTAACTATGGCTACACCTTC. Protein sequence: CASSLDHGNYGYTF.

The V call is TRBV7-3, the J call TRBJ2-1; TRBD2 agrees at 13 bases. CDR3 length equals 16 residues. J lost 8 bases, V lost 6 bases, and 10 bases had no gene match. Germline values: CDR1 SGHTA, CDR2 FQGTGA. Here the CDR3 reads CASRIAGTSGADEQFF. The CDR3 nucleotides are TGTGCCAGCAGGATTGCCGGGACTAGCGGGGCCGATGAGCAGTTCTTC.

J is TRBJ2-1 and V is TRBV4-3, with D tentatively TRBD1 (6 bases). CDR3 size: 13 residues. V gave up 8 bases and J gave up 10 bases, with 18 bases separating them. Germline values: CDR1 LGHNA, CDR2 YSLEER. Written as DNA, the CDR3 is TGCGCCAGCGGGCAGTGGGGGCGCGGGGAGCAGTTCTTC. This gives the protein CASGQWGRGEQFF.

The rearrangement joins TRBV19 to TRBJ2-5; no clear D. The ends were cut back, 1 base at V and 4 bases at J, with 7 bases in the middle. This CDR3 spans 13 amino acids. Germline V CDR1 and CDR2: LNHDA, SQIVND (reference sequence). As DNA, the CDR3 is TGTGCCAGTAGTATAGTGAGTGGAGAGACCCAGTACTTC. This encodes CASSIVSGETQYF.

A single count supports this clone. The CDR3 protein is CASSQVTGKAFF. The CDR3 DNA sequence: TGTGCCAGCAGCCAAGTGACAGGGAAAGCTTTCTTT. The chain is built from TRBV14 and TRBJ1-1, with 7 bases identical to TRBD1. There are 12 residues in the CDR3. Germline V gene data show CDR1 as SGHDN and CDR2 as FVKESK. J was trimmed by 9 bases and V by 1 base; bases with no gene match: 2.

This chain uses TRBV19 with TRBJ2-3; 12 bases are shared with TRBD2. CDR1 is LNHDA, CDR2 SQIVND, per germline (reference sequence). The CDR3 totals 19 residues. With 6 bases clipped from V and 2 bases from J, the junction kept 15 bases outside the gene matches. The CDR3 loop reads CASSRGGATSGGLTDTQYF. CDR3 sequence (DNA): TGTGCCAGTAGCCGGGGAGGCGCGACTAGCGGGGGTCTCACAGATACGCAGTATTTT.

The chain recombines TRBV2 with TRBJ1-4; no firm D call. The V end lost 2 bases, the J end lost 2 bases, and 6 bases lay between the germline ends. The V gene's germline CDR1 is SNHLY and CDR2 FYNNEI. The CDR3 totals 14 residues. The CDR3 sequence: CASSELLTNEKLFF. The CDR3 region has the DNA TGTGCCAGCAGTGAACTACTGACTAATGAAAAACTGTTTTTT. Together with reference TRBV2 and TRBJ1-4, the CDR3 gives the full variable domain: EPEVTQTPSHQVTQMGQEVILRCVPISNHLYFYWYRQILGQKVEFLVSFYNNEISEKSEIFDDQFSVERPDGSNFTLKIRSTKLEDSAMYFCASSELLTNEKLFFGSGTQLSVL.

As regards this clone: One junction end does not reproduce the germline sequence, and a read error may be involved. CDR3 protein: CASSFGGMKTEAFF. The CDR3 coding sequence is TGTGCCAGCAGCTTCGGGGGAATGAAGACTGAAGCTTTCTTT. V gene TRBV7-8 combines with J gene TRBJ1-1, with D possibly TRBD1 on 5 matching bases. This CDR3 is built from 14 residues. Germline V gives CDR1 SGHVS, CDR2 FQNEAQ.

The chain carries TRBV10-3 and TRBJ1-4, with 10 bases aligning to TRBD1. V dropped 10 bases and J dropped 7; count of bases not matched to a gene: 6. Germline CDR1 ENHRY, CDR2 SYGVKD. The CDR3 spans 13 residues. The CDR3 loop reads CATSRDRGEKLFF. The CDR3 DNA reads TGTGCCACGTCCCGGGACAGGGGTGAAAAACTGTTTTTT.

The table lists this clone with a few counts. The chain couples TRBV15 to TRBJ1-3; D possibly corresponds to TRBD1 (5 bases). CDR3 length: 18 amino acids. The germline V gene encodes CDR1 LNHNV and CDR2 YYDKDF (reference sequence). V gave up 0 bases and J gave up 0 bases, with 15 bases separating them. Written as DNA, the CDR3 is TGTGCCACCAGCAGAGATCTCGGGACGGGGAGCTCTGGAAACACCATATATTTT. Translating it yields CATSRDLGTGSSGNTIYF.

In DNA form, the CDR3 reads TGTGCCAGCAGTCCAGGGTTAACTAATGAAAAACTGTTTTTT. Its translation is CASSPGLTNEKLFF. The chain carries TRBV9 and TRBJ1-4, with D possibly being TRBD1 (5 bases). Trimming removed 5 bases from V and 1 base from J, with 9 bases in between. This CDR3 has 14 amino acids. In germline, CDR1 is SGDLS, CDR2 YYNGEE.

The chain has TRBV11-2 and TRBJ2-1, with 8 bases fitting TRBD2. Germline-derived CDR1 and CDR2 are SGHAT and FQNNGV. This CDR3 is 12 amino acids long. V dropped 5 bases and J dropped 13; count of bases not matched to a gene: 7. CDR3 bases: TGTGCCAGCAGCCCAGCGGGGGCGCTACAGTTCTTC. It translates to CASSPAGALQFF. Full variable domain (outside the CDR3, taken from reference TRBV11-2 and TRBJ2-1): EAGVAQSPRYKIIEKRQSVAFWCNPISGHATLYWYQQILGQGPKLLIQFQNNGVVDDSQLPKDRFSAERLKGVDSTLKIQPAKLEDSAVYLCASSPAGALQFFGPGTRLTVL.

This sequence joins TRBV9 and TRBJ2-5; D may be TRBD2 (7 bases). Germline V gene lookup returns CDR1 SGDLS and CDR2 YYNGEE. The CDR3 extends over 14 amino acids. Trimming took 2 bases from V and 5 from J, leaving 13 bases between them. The CDR3 DNA reads as TGTGCCAGCAGCGTTGGGGGGGCCTATGAGACCCAGTACTTC. Its protein product is CASSVGGAYETQYF.

V is TRBV6-1 and J is TRBJ1-5; TRBD1 is a possible D gene (5 bases). The germline V gene encodes CDR1 MNHNS and CDR2 SASEGT. The CDR3 runs to 15 residues. V lost 6 bases and J 0 bases, leaving 12 bases between the germline ends. CDR3 in amino acids: CASRGRAHSNQPQHF. The CDR3 nucleotides read TGTGCCAGCAGGGGGCGGGCCCATAGCAATCAGCCCCAGCATTTT.

This clone was observed a few times. This chain joins TRBV19 and TRBJ2-3; D could derive from TRBD1 or TRBD2 (5 bases each). CDR1 is LNHDA and CDR2 is SQIVND in the germline V gene (reference sequence). V was shortened by 6 bases and J by 1 base, with 17 bases between the two germline ends. The CDR3 covers 16 residues. The CDR3 spells CASRRGNRAGTDTQYF. The CDR3 nucleotides are TGTGCCAGTAGAAGGGGTAACAGAGCGGGCACAGATACGCAGTATTTT.

The rearrangement links TRBV7-9 to TRBJ2-1; 12 bases align to TRBD2. The CDR3 consists of 15 residues. V dropped 5 bases and J dropped 10; count of bases not matched to a gene: 9. The germline gives CDR1 SEHNR, CDR2 FQNEAQ (reference sequence). The CDR3 DNA is TGTGCCAGCAGCCAAGCTAGCGGGGGGGCAGACGAGCAGTTCTTC. Protein product: CASSQASGGADEQFF. The full variable domain, in which reference TRBV7-9 and TRBJ2-1 provide the parts outside the CDR3, is DTGVSQNPRHKITKRGQNVTFRCDPISEHNRLYWYRQTLGQGPEFLTYFQNEAQLEKSRLLSDRFSAERPKGSFSTLEIQRTEQGDSAMYLCASSQASGGADEQFFGPGTRLTVL.

The rearrangement uses TRBV10-1 and TRBJ1-1; D ambiguous. V was trimmed by 3 bases and J by 1 base, leaving 9 bases between them. Germline assignment: CDR1 WNHNN and CDR2 SYGVQD (reference sequence). This CDR3 has 14 amino acids. CDR3 amino acids: CASSDGPGNTEAFF. CDR3 sequence (DNA): TGCGCCAGCAGTGACGGACCCGGGAACACTGAAGCTTTCTTT.

This clone appeared once. This chain links TRBV6-1 with TRBJ2-1, with a tentative D call TRBD1 (7 bases). From germline, CDR1 is MNHNS and CDR2 SASEGT. This CDR3 contains 14 residues. V was shortened by 7 bases and J by 6 bases, with 16 bases between the two germline ends. CDR3 in amino acids: CASTNQGGGNEQFF. CDR3 DNA: TGTGCCAGCACCAACCAGGGGGGCGGCAATGAGCAGTTCTTC.

The chain has TRBV2 and TRBJ1-5; a weak D match, TRBD1 (6 bases). The CDR3 extends over 13 amino acids. The ends were cut back, 8 bases at V and 7 bases at J, with 15 bases in the middle. CDR1 and CDR2 from the germline V gene are SNHLY and FYNNEI. The CDR3 DNA reads TGTGCCAGCGGGACACTAGGGGGACAGCCCCAGCATTTT. It translates to CASGTLGGQPQHF. Together with reference TRBV2 and TRBJ1-5, the CDR3 gives the full variable domain: EPEVTQTPSHQVTQMGQEVILRCVPISNHLYFYWYRQILGQKVEFLVSFYNNEISEKSEIFDDQFSVERPDGSNFTLKIRSTKLEDSAMYFCASGTLGGQPQHFGDGTRLSIL.

The chain links TRBV21-1 to TRBJ1-5; the D segment call TRBD1 is taken from the table without a DNA check. TRBV21-1 is recorded as a pseudogene. The CDR3 sequence is 12 residues long. As DNA, the CDR3 is TGTGCCAGCAGCAGAAGACAGAATCCCCAGCATTTT. This translates into CASSRRQNPQHF.

The chain couples TRBV5-1 to TRBJ2-5; a possible D gene is TRBD1 (6 bases). Germline V gives CDR1 SGHRS, CDR2 YFSETQ. There are 13 residues in the CDR3. Trimming took off 4 bases at V and 5 bases at J, with 12 bases between the two ends. Here the CDR3 DNA reads TGCGCCAGCAGCCCCCAGGGGTCGGAGACCCAGTACTTC. Its protein is CASSPQGSETQYF.

This chain joins TRBV11-3 and TRBJ2-2, with TRBD2 matching over 7 bases. V lost 4 bases to trimming and J lost 4 bases; unmatched junction nucleotides: 6. This CDR3 has 15 amino acids. CDR1 is SGHNT, CDR2 YENEEA, per germline. The CDR3 nucleotides are TGTGCCAGCAGCTCAATCTCGGGGGGCACCGGGGAGCTGTTTTTT. Its translation is CASSSISGGTGELFF.

This chain uses TRBV7-8 with TRBJ2-1; 13 bases agree with TRBD2. The CDR3 has 14 residues. Trimming at V came to 4 bases and at J to 12 bases, leaving 6 bases not matched to a gene. The germline gives CDR1 SGHVS, CDR2 FQNEAQ. The CDR3 DNA sequence: TGTGCCAGCAGCTCAAGGACTAGCGGGGGCTTGCAGTTCTTC. Its protein product is CASSSRTSGGLQFF.

This chain links TRBV11-3 with TRBJ2-2; D may be TRBD2 (6 bases). The CDR3 is 15 residues long. Germline V CDR1 and CDR2: SGHNT, YENEEA. The germline V and J ends were trimmed by 5 bases and 0 bases, with 10 bases remaining between them. The CDR3, as DNA: TGTGCCAGCAGCCCCGGGGGTCCGAACACCGGGGAGCTGTTTTTT. Its translation is CASSPGGPNTGELFF.